A selection of T cell receptor beta chains follows, all from one sample in a study of blood T cell repertoires in COVID-19. This table comes from immunoSEQ multiplex PCR, and its TCRdb copy is limited to in-frame clones, with some not included. The table records hundreds of thousands of clones, 80% to 90% of them present only once. Sample: peripheral blood. These receptors all stem from a man between 18 and 29 years old with COVID-19, enrolled during active disease. CDR3s include the opening cysteine and the closing phenylalanine or tryptophan. The order of the fields is clone size, J gene, D gene, CDR3 length, V gene, CDR3 protein, CDR3 DNA. A D gene is named only where the DNA matches it firmly. The listing skips clone size in some rows; elsewhere it reads once, few, many or a size class.

NA | TRBJ1-1 | NA | 15 | TRBV23-1 | CAHDHKRTLNTEAFF | TGCGCCCACGACCATAAGAGGACACTGAACACTGAAGCTTTCTTT
NA | TRBJ2-7 | NA | 14 | TRBV7-9 | CASSLGSQTREQYF | TGTGCCAGCAGCTTAGGGTCTCAGACTCGCGAGCAGTACTTC
NA | TRBJ2-7 | TRBD2 | 15 | TRBV27 | CASSYRLAGPSEQYF | TGTGCCAGCAGTTATAGACTAGCGGGGCCCTCGGAGCAGTACTTC
NA | TRBJ2-3 | TRBD2 | 15 | TRBV18 | CASSPLAGSTDTQYF | TGTGCCAGCTCCCCGTTAGCGGGGAGCACAGATACGCAGTATTTT
NA | TRBJ2-7 | TRBD1 | 14 | TRBV27 | CASTRTGGSYEQYF | TGTGCCAGCACCCGGACAGGGGGCTCCTACGAGCAGTACTTC
NA | TRBJ2-1 | NA | 15 | TRBV2 | CASRGASGGRNEQFF | TGTGCCAGCAGGGGGGCATCGGGGGGCCGGAATGAGCAGTTCTTC
NA | TRBJ2-1 | TRBD2 | 15 | TRBV27 | CASSFGTSGSNEQFF | TGTGCCAGCAGTTTTGGGACTAGCGGGAGTAATGAGCAGTTCTTC
NA | TRBJ1-1 | NA | 13 | TRBV5-1 | CASSFERNTEAFF | TGCGCCAGCAGCTTTGAGCGGAACACTGAAGCTTTCTTT
NA | TRBJ1-2 | TRBD1 | 13 | TRBV2 | CASSNRDRGTGTF | TGTGCCAGCAGTAACAGGGACAGGGGTACGGGGACCTTC
NA | TRBJ1-2 | NA | 13 | TRBV5-4 | CASSRDGGNGYTF | TGTGCCAGCAGCCGGGACGGGGGAAATGGCTACACCTTC
NA | TRBJ2-1 | TRBD2 | 17 | TRBV9 | CASSVARASGIYNEQFF | TGTGCCAGCAGCGTAGCTAGGGCTAGCGGGATTTACAATGAGCAGTTCTTC
NA | TRBJ2-1 | NA | 13 | TRBV19 | CASSIRRGNEQFF | TGTGCCAGTAGTATTCGCCGCGGGAATGAGCAGTTCTTC
NA | TRBJ2-3 | TRBD2 | 15 | TRBV5-1 | CASSLAGGAGDTQYF | TGCGCCAGCAGCTTGGCCGGGGGGGCCGGGGATACGCAGTATTTT
NA | TRBJ1-6 | NA | 14 | TRBV7-9 | CASSPDRKASPLHF | TGTGCCAGCAGCCCCGACAGGAAGGCTTCACCCCTCCACTTT
NA | TRBJ2-7 | NA | 13 | TRBV7-8 | CASSPPGVYEQYF | TGTGCCAGCAGCCCGCCGGGAGTCTACGAGCAGTACTTC
NA | TRBJ2-1 | NA | 15 | TRBV18 | CASSLTESSYNEQFF | TGTGCCAGCTCACTGACAGAGAGCTCCTACAATGAGCAGTTCTTC
NA | TRBJ2-3 | NA | 11 | TRBV24-1 | CATSVEDTQYF | TGTGCCACCAGTGTGGAGGATACGCAGTATTTT
NA | TRBJ2-2 | NA | 14 | TRBV15 | CATSRDSNTGELFF | TGTGCCACCAGCAGGGACAGCAACACCGGGGAGCTGTTTTTT
NA | TRBJ2-1 | TRBD2 | 14 | TRBV7-9 | CASSSGLAGYEQFF | TGTGCCAGCAGCTCGGGACTAGCGGGATATGAGCAGTTCTTC
NA | TRBJ2-7 | TRBD1 | 13 | TRBV19 | CASTKTGFGEQYF | TGTGCCAGTACCAAGACAGGGTTCGGAGAGCAGTACTTC
NA | TRBJ2-7 | NA | 12 | TRBV27 | CATWASPLEQYF | TGTGCCACCTGGGCCTCCCCTCTCGAGCAGTACTTC
NA | TRBJ1-1 | NA | 15 | TRBV7-8 | CASSPGGAMNTEAFF | TGTGCCAGCAGCCCCGGGGGGGCCATGAACACTGAAGCTTTCTTT
NA | TRBJ1-1 | TRBD1 | 14 | TRBV10-3 | CAISAGQGATEAFF | TGTGCCATCAGTGCGGGACAGGGGGCCACTGAAGCTTTCTTT
NA | TRBJ1-2 | NA | 15 | TRBV14 | CASSHTRYMHYGYTF | TGTGCCAGCAGCCACACCCGATACATGCACTATGGCTACACCTTC
once | TRBJ1-2 | NA | 12 | TRBV6-5 | CASRRQYRGYTF | TGTGCCAGCAGAAGACAGTACCGGGGCTACACCTTC
NA | TRBJ2-1 | TRBD2 | 16 | TRBV27 | CASSFSVVAGVREQFF | TGTGCCAGCAGTTTCAGCGTCGTAGCGGGAGTAAGAGAGCAGTTCTTC
NA | TRBJ1-1 | NA | 14 | TRBV10-1 | CASSRDNANTEAFF | TGCGCCAGCTCCCGGGACAACGCGAACACTGAAGCTTTCTTT
NA | TRBJ2-7 | TRBD1 | 16 | TRBV7-2 | CASSTRRQGASYEQYF | TGTGCCAGCAGCACACGTCGACAGGGGGCCTCCTACGAGCAGTACTTC
NA | TRBJ2-1 | TRBD2 | 16 | TRBV7-8 | CASSLLLAGLDNEQFF | TGTGCCAGCAGCTTATTACTAGCGGGACTAGACAATGAGCAGTTCTTC
NA | TRBJ2-2 | NA | 13 | TRBV10-1 | CASSDSNTGELFF | TGCGCCAGCAGTGACAGTAACACCGGGGAGCTGTTTTTT
NA | TRBJ2-7 | NA | 16 | TRBV19 | CASSTLGLERDYEQYF | TGTGCCAGTAGCACCCTAGGACTCGAGAGGGATTACGAGCAGTACTTC
few | TRBJ1-4 | NA | 13 | TRBV7-9 | CASSQNRVEKLFF | TGTGCCAGCAGCCAAAACAGGGTTGAAAAACTGTTTTTT
NA | TRBJ2-1 | NA | 16 | TRBV6-6 | CASSYPGGVGPLEQFF | TGTGCCAGCAGTTACCCCGGCGGAGTCGGTCCTCTCGAGCAGTTCTTC